Listed below are T cell receptor beta chains from one sample, sequenced in a study of T cell responses to AZD1222 COVID-19 vaccine. The protocol was immunoSEQ multiplex PCR, while the TCRdb copy is restricted to in-frame clones and leaves out a portion. The top ten hold 5.2% of the sample, which has around 160,000 clones, around 90% seen once. The material sequenced was peripheral blood, taken on day 0 of AZD1222 vaccination. The receptors here all came from an adult in good health. Both conserved end residues are part of each CDR3. The D gene is left open where the match is weak. Clone size appears in some rows only: once, few, many, or a class for an expanded clone.

d_call clone_size j_call v_call cdr3_length cdr3_nt cdr3_aa
NA NA TRBJ1-1 TRBV27 14 TGTGCCAGCAGTTTAACAGTAATGAACACTGAAGCTTTCTTT CASSLTVMNTEAFF
NA NA TRBJ2-7 TRBV5-6 14 TGTGCCAGCAGCGCCGTAGAGAGGGGATACGAGCAGTACTTC CASSAVERGYEQYF
TRBD1 NA TRBJ2-2 TRBV7-2 15 TGTGCCAGCAGCTTGGGGGACAGGGTCACCGGGGAGCTGTTTTTT CASSLGDRVTGELFF
NA NA TRBJ1-5 TRBV5-3 19 TGTGCCAGAAGCTTGGCTATGGACTTACAGGGAAATAGCAATCAGCCCCAGCATTTT CARSLAMDLQGNSNQPQHF
NA NA TRBJ2-5 TRBV7-2 17 TGTGCCAGCAGCGCCCCCCCGGGCGGGGAACCACAAGAGACCCAGTACTTC CASSAPPGGEPQETQYF
TRBD2 NA TRBJ2-2 TRBV6-5 16 TGTGCCAGCAGTTCCTTAGCGGGAGAAGGGTCCGGGGAGCTGTTTTTT CASSSLAGEGSGELFF
NA NA TRBJ1-2 TRBV3-1/TRBV3-2 15 TGTGCCAGCAGCCCCACGGCGGGGCCGAACTATGGCTACACCTTC CASSPTAGPNYGYTF
NA NA TRBJ1-2 TRBV5-5 12 TGTGCCAGCAGCTCGACAAGCTATGGCTACACCTTC CASSSTSYGYTF
NA once TRBJ1-5 TRBV28 15 TGTGCCAGCACTCCCTTAGGGGGTTTTGATCAGCCCCAGCATTTT CASTPLGGFDQPQHF
TRBD2 NA TRBJ2-3 TRBV5-4 15 TGTGCCAGCAGCTTTCGGGGGGGAGACACAGATACGCAGTATTTT CASSFRGGDTDTQYF
TRBD2 NA TRBJ2-7 TRBV4-3 15 TGCGCCAGCAGCCACGGCGGGAGGGCCCAGGACGAGCAGTACTTC CASSHGGRAQDEQYF
NA NA TRBJ1-2 TRBV6-5 15 TGTGCCAGCAGTTACTCGGGAAGCAGCCTGTATGGCTACACCTTC CASSYSGSSLYGYTF
NA NA TRBJ2-2 TRBV14 21 TGTGCCAGCAGTGACAGGCGGGGGAGACAGAGCCGGTGGACGAACACCGGGGAGCTGTTTTTT CASSDRRGRQSRWTNTGELFF
TRBD1 NA TRBJ1-4 TRBV28 13 TGTGCCAGCAGGCAGACAGGGATTGAAAAACTGTTTTTT CASRQTGIEKLFF
NA NA TRBJ1-1 TRBV5-1 13 TGCGCCAGCAGTTGGACTACTGACCAACAAGCTTTCTTT CASSWTTDQQAFF
NA NA TRBJ2-1 TRBV6-6 15 TGTGCCAGCAGAACCGGACAGCTCAAAGGCCATGAGCAGTTCTTC CASRTGQLKGHEQFF
TRBD2 NA TRBJ2-5 TRBV7-2 15 TGTGCCAGCAGCCTCTGGACTAGCGGCCAAGAGACCCAGTACTTC CASSLWTSGQETQYF
NA NA TRBJ2-2 TRBV27 14 TGTGCCAGCAGTTTATGGTTGGGCACCGGGGAGCTGTTTTTT CASSLWLGTGELFF
NA NA TRBJ1-4 TRBV9 15 TGTGCCAGCAGCGTAGCCGGCGGGTATAATGAAAAACTGTTTTTT CASSVAGGYNEKLFF
TRBD1 NA TRBJ1-2 TRBV4-3 17 TGCGCCAGCAGCCAAGAGCGGGCGACAGGGGGCCCCTATGGCTACACCTTC CASSQERATGGPYGYTF
NA NA TRBJ1-4 TRBV21-1 16 TGTGCCAGCAGCAAAGAATACCAGGGGAAGAATGAAAAACTGTTTTTT CASSKEYQGKNEKLFF
TRBD2 NA TRBJ2-3 TRBV4-1 14 TGCGCCAGCAGCCAACTAGCGGGCACAGATACGCAGTATTTT CASSQLAGTDTQYF
NA NA TRBJ2-3 TRBV7-2 15 TGTGCCAGCAGCTTAGTCCTAGGTAGCACAGATACGCAGTATTTT CASSLVLGSTDTQYF
NA once TRBJ1-5 TRBV4-3 13 TGCGCCAGCAGCCAGGGCGTTGGCCAGCCCCAGCATTTT CASSQGVGQPQHF
NA NA TRBJ2-3 TRBV6-5 14 TGTGCCAGCAGACGGACGGCCAGCACAGATACGCAGTATTTT CASRRTASTDTQYF
TRBD1 NA TRBJ1-2 TRBV7-8 12 TGTGCCAGCAGCTTAGGACAGGGAGGCTACACCTTC CASSLGQGGYTF
NA NA TRBJ2-7 TRBV24-1 13 TGTGCCACCAGTCGAGGGGGGTCCTACGAGCAGTACTTC CATSRGGSYEQYF
TRBD1 NA TRBJ2-1 TRBV27 15 TGTGCCAGCAGTCACCCCCGGGACAGGGGTATGGAGCAGTTCTTC CASSHPRDRGMEQFF
NA NA TRBJ1-6 TRBV28 13 TGTGCCAGCAGTGGCCCCCGGGGGGTCCTCCTCCACTTT CASSGPRGVLLHF
TRBD1 once TRBJ2-5 TRBV5-1 15 TGCGCCAGCAGCCAAGGGACAGGGGGCGCGGAGACCCAGTACTTC CASSQGTGGAETQYF
NA NA TRBJ1-1 TRBV5-1 14 TGCGCCAGCAGCTTGACAGGGTCGAACACTGAAGCTTTCTTT CASSLTGSNTEAFF
NA NA TRBJ1-1 TRBV6-5 13 TGTGCCAGCAGTTTCCTCCCCGGCACTGAAGCTTTCTTT CASSFLPGTEAFF
TRBD1 NA TRBJ2-3 TRBV5-5 14 TGTGCCAGCAGCCCGGGACAGGGAATAGATACGCAGTATTTT CASSPGQGIDTQYF
TRBD1 NA TRBJ1-2 TRBV19 13 TGTGCCAGTAGGCGAGGGACAGGGCATGGCTACACCTTC CASRRGTGHGYTF
NA NA TRBJ2-2 TRBV15 16 TGTGCCACCAGCAGAGTCAATCTCGGGAACACCGGGGAGCTGTTTTTT CATSRVNLGNTGELFF
NA few TRBJ1-1 TRBV6-4 12 TGTGCCAGCAGTGATGGATACGGGACAGCTTTCTTT CASSDGYGTAFF
NA NA TRBJ2-5 TRBV15 15 TGTGCCACCAGCAGGCTACTAAGAGGGCCGGAGACCCAGTACTTC CATSRLLRGPETQYF
NA once TRBJ2-2 TRBV9 13 TGTGCCAGCAGCGTAGGAGACACCGGGGAGCTGTTTTTT CASSVGDTGELFF
TRBD1 NA TRBJ1-1 TRBV6-5 15 TGTGCCAGCAGGGGAATGACAGGGGTGAACACTGAAGCTTTCTTT CASRGMTGVNTEAFF
NA once TRBJ2-1 TRBV25-1 15 TGTGCCAGCAGTGAACCTACTAGAGGCGGCAATGAGCAGTTCTTC CASSEPTRGGNEQFF
NA once TRBJ2-3 TRBV5-1 14 TGCGCCAGCAGCTTGCGGGGTGGGGGAGATACGCAGTATTTT CASSLRGGGDTQYF
NA NA TRBJ1-4 TRBV13 16 TGTGCCAGCAGCTTCCGGACAGCCGCAACTAATGAAAAACTGTTTTTT CASSFRTAATNEKLFF
NA NA TRBJ1-1 TRBV5-1 14 TGCGCCAGCAGCTCGCAGGGCGGTGAGACTGAAGCTTTCTTT CASSSQGGETEAFF